This passage covers 31 T cell receptor beta chains from one sample sequenced in a study of blood T cell repertoires in COVID-19. Assay: immunoSEQ multiplex PCR; the TCRdb copy retains only in-frame clones and omits some. This sample has 25,000 to 35,000 clones, with roughly two thirds found just once. Sequences were obtained from peripheral blood. These receptor sequences come from a human donor in a cohort sampled during active COVID-19.

The CDR3 reads CASRRTEPIEKLFF. In nucleotides, the CDR3 is TGTGCCAGTAGAAGGACAGAACCAATCGAAAAACTGTTTTTT. V is TRBV19 and J is TRBJ1-4, with D perhaps matching TRBD1 (6 bases). CDR3 length: 14 residues. Trimming took 6 bases from V and 8 from J, leaving 16 bases between them. Per the germline V gene, CDR1 is LNHDA and CDR2 is SQIVND (reference sequence).

The CDR3, as DNA: TGTGCCAGCAGTTGGGGGGGTAATCAGCCCCAGCATTTT. Translating it yields CASSWGGNQPQHF. J is TRBJ1-5 and V is TRBV28; tentative D call: TRBD1 (5 bases). Trimming removed 4 bases at V and 4 bases at J, with 8 bases between. CDR1 MDHEN and CDR2 SYDVKM come from the germline V gene. This CDR3 has 13 amino acids.

This chain uses TRBV12-3 or TRBV12-4 with TRBJ2-5, with a possible D match to TRBD2 (6 bases). The CDR3 covers 12 residues. Trimming cost V 6 bases and J 5 bases, with 10 bases left between them. In DNA form, the CDR3 reads TGTGCCAGCAGGCGGGGCACGGAGACCCAGTACTTC. Protein product: CASRRGTETQYF.

The V gene is TRBV7-9, the J gene TRBJ2-2; D might be TRBD1 (6 bases). Per germline, CDR1 SEHNR and CDR2 FQNEAQ (reference sequence). This CDR3 is built from 16 residues. Trimming left V 7 bases short and J 3 bases short, with 18 bases between. The CDR3 loop is CASNKWQGQYTGELFF. The DNA of the CDR3 is TGTGCCAGCAACAAATGGCAGGGACAATACACCGGGGAGCTGTTTTTT. Together with reference TRBV7-9 and TRBJ2-2, the CDR3 gives the full variable domain: DTGVSQNPRHKITKRGQNVTFRCDPISEHNRLYWYRQTLGQGPEFLTYFQNEAQLEKSRLLSDRFSAERPKGSFSTLEIQRTEQGDSAMYLCASNKWQGQYTGELFFGEGSRLTVL.

This clone occurred once. V gene TRBV2 combines with J gene TRBJ2-5; 7 nucleotides line up with TRBD1. The V gene's germline CDR1 is SNHLY and CDR2 FYNNEI. Trimming took 6 bases from V and 2 from J; bases not matched to a gene: 3. The CDR3 has 13 residues. The CDR3 DNA follows: TGTGCCAGCAGCCAGGGACAGCAAGAGACCCAGTACTTC. Protein sequence: CASSQGQQETQYF.

The chain employs TRBV5-1 and TRBJ1-2, with 8 bases identical to TRBD1. The CDR3 length is 16 residues. CDR1 is SGHRS, CDR2 YFSETQ, per germline. V lost 1 base and J lost 2; bases outside the gene matches: 7. The CDR3 region is CASSLWGTGENYGYTF. In nucleotides, the CDR3 is TGCGCCAGCAGCTTGTGGGGGACAGGCGAAAACTATGGCTACACCTTC.

The CDR3 is CAISESLDEKLFF. The CDR3 nucleotides read TGTGCCATCAGTGAGTCCCTAGATGAAAAACTGTTTTTT. J is TRBJ1-4 and V is TRBV10-3; D remains unclear. Trimming removed 0 bases at V and 6 bases at J, with 5 bases between. Germline V gene data show CDR1 as ENHRY and CDR2 as SYGVKD. CDR3 length equals 13 residues.

The V call is TRBV7-3, the J call TRBJ2-2; no reliable D call. The CDR3 is 16 residues long. Per the germline V gene, CDR1 is SGHTA and CDR2 is FQGTGA. Trimming left V 5 bases short and J 2 bases short, with 15 bases between. The CDR3 sequence is CASSPNARRNTGELFF. CDR3 in DNA: TGTGCCAGCAGCCCTAACGCAAGAAGAAACACCGGGGAGCTGTTTTTT.

The chain couples TRBV6-6 to TRBJ2-4; 10 bases match TRBD1. Germline V gene sequence: CDR1 MNHNY, CDR2 SVGAGI (reference sequence). Trimming cost V 6 bases and J 3 bases; bases outside gene matches: 8. The length of the CDR3 is 16 residues. The CDR3 spells CASSEGQGLVKNIQYF. The CDR3 DNA reads TGTGCCAGCAGCGAGGGACAGGGGCTAGTCAAAAACATTCAGTACTTC.

The DNA of the CDR3 is TGTGCCAGCAGTTTAGGACAGGAACAGCCCCAGCATTTT. This sequence encodes CASSLGQEQPQHF. The rearrangement links TRBV12-3 or TRBV12-4 to TRBJ1-5; possibly TRBD1 for D (6 bases). The CDR3 consists of 13 residues. Trimming took 1 base from V and 7 from J, leaving 8 bases between them.

V usage is TRBV27 and J usage is TRBJ2-2; a weak D match, TRBD1 (5 bases). This CDR3 is 17 amino acids long. V was clipped by 2 bases and J by 0 bases, with 13 bases between them. CDR1 is MNHEY and CDR2 is SMNVEV in the germline V gene (reference sequence). Here the CDR3 reads CASSLGQGLANTGELFF. The CDR3 DNA sequence: TGTGCCAGCAGTTTAGGCCAGGGCCTAGCGAACACCGGGGAGCTGTTTTTT.

The chain links TRBV14 to TRBJ2-4; 13 nucleotides align to TRBD2. The CDR3 is 17 residues long. Germline CDR1 is SGHDN and CDR2 is FVKESK. With V trimmed by 0 bases and J by 7 bases, 6 bases remained unmatched. CDR3 nucleotide sequence: TGTGCCAGCAGCCAAGAAGCGGGACTAGCGGGGTTCAACATTCAGTACTTC. It codes for CASSQEAGLAGFNIQYF. The full variable domain, completed using reference TRBV14 and TRBJ2-4, is EAGVTQFPSHSVIEKGQTVTLRCDPISGHDNLYWYRRVMGKEIKFLLHFVKESKQDESGMPNNRFLAERTGGTYSTLKVQPAELEDSGVYFCASSQEAGLAGFNIQYFGAGTRLSVL.

The chain recombines TRBV12-5 with TRBJ2-6, with TRBD1 matching 9 bases. Germline values: CDR1 LGHNT, CDR2 FRNRAP. This CDR3 comprises 20 residues. J gave up 5 bases and V 2 bases, and 16 bases lay outside the gene matches. CDR3 DNA: TGTGCTAGTGGTTTGACCTCGGGGACAGGGACCTCTCTGAGGGCCAACGTCCTGACTTTC. It translates to CASGLTSGTGTSLRANVLTF.

This chain joins TRBV19 and TRBJ2-5; D is uncertain. V gave up 3 bases and J gave up 5 bases, with 13 bases separating them. CDR1 is LNHDA, CDR2 SQIVND, per germline (reference sequence). This CDR3 comprises 14 residues. The CDR3 spells CASSISLTVETQYF. In nucleotides, the CDR3 is TGTGCCAGTAGTATTAGCCTTACCGTGGAGACCCAGTACTTC.

This rearrangement joins TRBV5-1 to TRBJ1-6; a weak D match, TRBD1 (5 bases). CDR3 size: 14 residues. The germline CDR1 and CDR2 sequences are SGHRS and YFSETQ. The V end lost 7 bases, the J end lost 5 bases, and 13 bases lay between the germline ends. The CDR3 spells CASGRSGDNSPLHF. The CDR3 nucleotides are TGCGCCAGCGGTCGTTCGGGGGATAATTCACCCCTCCACTTT.

The CDR3, as DNA: TGTGCCAGCAGCTTAGCGGGAGTTGAGCAGTTCTTC. Its protein product is CASSLAGVEQFF. The J gene is TRBJ2-1, the V gene TRBV28; the match to TRBD2 covers 9 bases. The germline CDR1 and CDR2 sequences are MDHEN and SYDVKM. With 6 bases clipped from V and 9 bases from J, the junction kept 3 bases outside the gene matches. The CDR3 extends over 12 amino acids.

This clone appeared a single time. The chain is built from TRBV10-3 and TRBJ2-5; the match to TRBD2 covers 7 bases. Germline V gene lookup returns CDR1 ENHRY and CDR2 SYGVKD. CDR3 length: 13 residues. The ends lost 6 bases at V and 4 bases at J; junction bases unmatched: 5. The CDR3 spells CAIRRGRGETQYF. CDR3 in DNA: TGTGCCATCAGGCGAGGGAGGGGAGAGACCCAGTACTTC.

This sequence joins TRBV7-3 and TRBJ2-3, with D possibly TRBD2 on 6 matching bases. Looked up from germline, CDR1 is SGHTA and CDR2 is FQGTGA. The CDR3 loop spans 15 amino acids. V was pared by 5 bases and J by 1 base, with 13 bases between. In DNA, the CDR3 is TGTGCCAGCAGCCGCGCGGGGCTGGGCACAGATACGCAGTATTTT. It codes for CASSRAGLGTDTQYF.

V gene TRBV21-1 combines with J gene TRBJ2-1; the DNA was not compared with TRBD2, the D call given in the table. TRBV21-1 is a pseudogene locus. The CDR3 extends over 15 amino acids. CDR3 in amino acids: CASSKVRSSYNEQFF. The CDR3 bases are TGTGCCAGCAGCAAAGTAAGGAGCTCCTACAATGAGCAGTTCTTC.

The chain joins TRBV15 to TRBJ2-7, with 8 positions matching TRBD1. Germline-derived CDR1 and CDR2 are LNHNV and YYDKDF (reference sequence). Trimming removed 2 bases from V and 6 bases from J; junction bases left unmatched: 9. The length of the CDR3 is 15 residues. The CDR3 DNA reads as TGTGCCACCAGCAGAATAACAGGGGGACCGTCCGAGCAGTACTTC. This gives the protein CATSRITGGPSEQYF.

This clone was seen ten or more times. V and J are TRBV6-5 and TRBJ1-6; D not certain. V lost 7 bases and J lost 10, with 17 bases in between. Looked up from germline, CDR1 is MNHEY and CDR2 is SVGAGI. The CDR3 spans 14 residues. CDR3 loop: CASNPGQWLSPLHF. The CDR3 DNA reads TGTGCCAGCAACCCGGGTCAGTGGTTGTCACCCCTCCACTTT.

The chain is built from TRBV9 and TRBJ2-1; 7 nucleotides line up with TRBD2. This CDR3 contains 14 residues. With V trimmed by 4 bases and J by 6 bases, 7 bases remained unmatched. Germline values: CDR1 SGDLS, CDR2 YYNGEE. The CDR3 reads CASSTGLPPNEQFF. The CDR3 DNA reads as TGTGCCAGCAGCACGGGACTACCGCCCAATGAGCAGTTCTTC. Variable domain in full (rest from reference TRBV9 and TRBJ2-1): DSGVTQTPKHLITATGQRVTLRCSPRSGDLSVYWYQQSLDQGLQFLIQYYNGEERAKGNILERFSAQQFPDLHSELNLSSLELGDSALYFCASSTGLPPNEQFFGPGTRLTVL.

This chain uses TRBV10-1 with TRBJ2-3, with TRBD2 identical over 12 bases. J was trimmed by 0 bases and V by 2 bases; bases with no gene match: 9. Germline V gene data show CDR1 as WNHNN and CDR2 as SYGVQD (reference sequence). The CDR3 contains 19 residues. The CDR3 nucleotides are TGCGCCAGCAGTGAGCTTGGACTAGCGGGGAAACCTAGCACAGATACGCAGTATTTT. Translated, it gives CASSELGLAGKPSTDTQYF.

The chain recombines TRBV4-3 with TRBJ1-5, with a possible D match to TRBD1 (5 bases). Germline values: CDR1 LGHNA, CDR2 YSLEER. Trimming took off 4 bases at V and 3 bases at J, with 10 bases between the two ends. The CDR3 has 14 amino acids. CDR3 in amino acids: CASSPDSFNQPQHF. Here the CDR3 DNA reads TGCGCCAGCAGCCCCGACAGCTTCAATCAGCCCCAGCATTTT.

This chain uses TRBV7-9 with TRBJ1-1; the match to TRBD1 covers 8 bases. This CDR3 comprises 18 residues. The ends lost 6 bases at V and 5 bases at J; junction bases unmatched: 20. CDR1 is SEHNR and CDR2 is FQNEAQ in the germline V gene (reference sequence). CDR3 sequence (DNA): TGTGCCAGCAGTTACAGCACGGGCAAAGGACAGGGAAGGACTGAAGCTTTCTTT. Encoded protein: CASSYSTGKGQGRTEAFF. The whole variable domain, filled in from reference TRBV7-9 and TRBJ1-1, reads DTGVSQNPRHKITKRGQNVTFRCDPISEHNRLYWYRQTLGQGPEFLTYFQNEAQLEKSRLLSDRFSAERPKGSFSTLEIQRTEQGDSAMYLCASSYSTGKGQGRTEAFFGQGTRLTVV.

This chain joins TRBV6-2 or TRBV6-3 and TRBJ1-3; D not certain. Germline V gene data show CDR1 as MNHEY and CDR2 as SVGEGT. V was shortened by 6 bases and J by 0 bases, with 12 bases between the two germline ends. The CDR3 is 15 residues long. CDR3 in DNA: TGTGCCAGCAGCGGAGCACGGAGCTCTGGAAACACCATATATTTT. Protein sequence: CASSGARSSGNTIYF.

This sequence joins TRBV28 and TRBJ2-7; D possibly corresponds to TRBD2 (6 bases). The CDR3 is 17 amino acids. V was clipped by 8 bases and J by 3 bases, with 26 bases between them. Germline V CDR1 and CDR2: MDHEN, SYDVKM. The CDR3 loop reads CASGPGTEYFFRYEQYF. The CDR3 nucleotides are TGTGCCAGCGGGCCCGGGACTGAATACTTTTTTCGCTACGAGCAGTACTTC. Drawing the rest from reference TRBV28 and TRBJ2-7, the complete variable domain is DVKVTQSSRYLVKRTGEKVFLECVQDMDHENMFWYRQDPGLGLRLIYFSYDVKMKEKGDIPEGYSVSREKKERFSLILESASTNQTSMYLCASGPGTEYFFRYEQYFGPGTRLTVT.

The rearrangement joins TRBV12-3 or TRBV12-4 to TRBJ2-7; maybe TRBD1 (5 bases). The CDR3 is made up of 12 amino acids. Trimming removed 2 bases from V and 9 bases from J, with 11 bases in between. DNA for the CDR3: TGTGCCAGCAGTTTAACAGGACCTGGGCAGTACTTC. Translating it yields CASSLTGPGQYF.

The chain links TRBV18 to TRBJ1-1, with D possibly being TRBD1 (6 bases). V lost 2 bases and J 1 base, leaving 11 bases between the germline ends. CDR1 is KGHSH, CDR2 LQKENI, per germline. The CDR3 is 15 amino acids. The CDR3 spells CASSPAGTPNTEAFF. The CDR3, as DNA: TGTGCCAGCTCACCAGCCGGGACACCGAACACTGAAGCTTTCTTT.

V gene TRBV2 combines with J gene TRBJ2-5, with D unclear. Germline values: CDR1 SNHLY, CDR2 FYNNEI. Between the trimmed V and J ends, which lost 3 bases and 2 bases, there was a span of 7 bases. The CDR3 spans 13 residues. The DNA of the CDR3 is TGTGCCAGCAGTGAGTCTGTACAAGAGACCCAGTACTTC. It translates to CASSESVQETQYF.

The chain has TRBV5-1 and TRBJ2-7; 7 positions match TRBD2. Looked up from germline, CDR1 is SGHRS and CDR2 is YFSETQ. The CDR3 is 16 amino acids. V trimming: 0 bases; J trimming: 2 bases; junction bases outside the gene matches: 8. DNA of the CDR3: TGCGCCAGCAGCTTGGGGTCTAGCGGAGCCACCTACGAGCAGTACTTC. Translating it yields CASSLGSSGATYEQYF.